This T cell receptor beta chain was obtained from a study of T cells after yellow fever vaccination. Overall study results and limits: The CD4 compartment and the CD8 compartment contained a small share of clonotypes in common. The booster response re-showed most primary clones: 96% CD4, about 89% CD8.

About this clonotype: No antigen is known for it.

It was through 5'RACE template switching that TCR cDNA was made, with a universal primer site and UMIs added. TCRdb called the 5' RACE reads again in MiXCR, with one record for every CDR3 protein. The sample holds about 74,000 distinct CDR3 sequences, approximately 7% seen once. The V gene's germline CDR1 is SGHRS and CDR2 YFSETQ. Trimming took off 0 bases at V and 8 bases at J, with 15 bases between the two ends. This CDR3 comprises 14 residues. This receptor was obtained from a man younger than 30 who received the YFV17D yellow fever vaccine. V gene TRBV5-1 combines with J gene TRBJ2-7; possibly TRBD1 for D (6 bases). The sequenced sample was CD8+ T cells sorted from PBMCs, obtained less than 6 days after the first yellow fever vaccination. CDR3 nucleotides: TGCGCCAGCAGCTTGGAACAGGGTTGGAACAAGCAGTACTTC. Its protein is CASSLEQGWNKQYF.